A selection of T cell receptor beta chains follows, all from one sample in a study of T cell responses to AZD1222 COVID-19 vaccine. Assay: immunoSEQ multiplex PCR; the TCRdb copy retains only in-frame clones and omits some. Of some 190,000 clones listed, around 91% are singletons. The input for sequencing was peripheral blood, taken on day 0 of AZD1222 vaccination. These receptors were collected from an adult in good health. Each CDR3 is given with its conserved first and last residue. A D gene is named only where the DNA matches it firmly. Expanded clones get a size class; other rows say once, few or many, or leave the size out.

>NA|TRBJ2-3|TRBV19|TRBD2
TGTGCCAGTAGTATTACTAGCGGGGCTAGCACAGATACGCAGTATTTT
CASSITSGASTDTQYF
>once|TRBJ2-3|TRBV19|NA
TGTGCCAGTAGTAATGCGGGGTTCGCCACAGATACGCAGTATTTT
CASSNAGFATDTQYF
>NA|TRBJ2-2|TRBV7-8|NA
TGTGCCAGCAGCTTAGTGCGGCAGAACACCGGGGAGCTGTTTTTT
CASSLVRQNTGELFF
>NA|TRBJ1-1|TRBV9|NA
TGTGCCAGCAGCGTAGATTCGGGGTCTGCTGAAGCTTTCTTT
CASSVDSGSAEAFF
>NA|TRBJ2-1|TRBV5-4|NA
TGTGCCAGCAGCCTCACAGCGAGCTCCTACAATGAGCAGTTCTTC
CASSLTASSYNEQFF
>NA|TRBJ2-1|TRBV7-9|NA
TGTGCCAGCAGCTTAAATCAGGATGAGCAGTTCTTC
CASSLNQDEQFF
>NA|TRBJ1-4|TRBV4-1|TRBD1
TGCGCCAGCAGCCAAAACTTTGGGACAGAGAATGAAAAACTGTTTTTT
CASSQNFGTENEKLFF
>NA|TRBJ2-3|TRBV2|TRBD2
TGTGCCAGCCGGACTAGCGGTCTAGGCACAGATACGCAGTATTTT
CASRTSGLGTDTQYF
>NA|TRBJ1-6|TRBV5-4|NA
TGTGCCAGCAGCTTGGTACAGAGAAATTCACCCCTCCACTTT
CASSLVQRNSPLHF
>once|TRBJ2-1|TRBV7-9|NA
TGTGCCAGCAGCTTAGAGGGCGGAAAGCAGTTCTTC
CASSLEGGKQFF
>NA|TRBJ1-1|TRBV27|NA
TGTGCCAGCAGTTTAGCAGGGGCGGGGAACACTGAAGCTTTCTTT
CASSLAGAGNTEAFF
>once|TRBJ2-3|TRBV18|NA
TGTGCCAGCTCACCACGGCAGGGATTAGGCCTAACAGATACGCAGTATTTT
CASSPRQGLGLTDTQYF
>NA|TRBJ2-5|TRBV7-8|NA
TGTGCCAGCAGCTATGACGAGAGAGGGGGGTTGTACCAAGAGACCCAGTACTTC
CASSYDERGGLYQETQYF
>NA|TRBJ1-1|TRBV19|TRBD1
TGTGCCAGCAGTCTCCTCGGACAGGGGCCCCACACTGAAGCTTTCTTT
CASSLLGQGPHTEAFF
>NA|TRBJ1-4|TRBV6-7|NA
TGTGCCAGCAGTTACTCGAATGGGTCCAGGGCAGGAGAAACTGGCAGGCGAAGCGAAAAACTGTTTTTT
CASSYSNGSRAGETGRRSEKLFF
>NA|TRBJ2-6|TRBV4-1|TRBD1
TGCGCCAGCAGCCGGGACAGGGGCTCTGGGGCCAACGTCCTGACTTTC
CASSRDRGSGANVLTF
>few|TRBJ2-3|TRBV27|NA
TGTGCCAGCAGTCCCGGGACTTCCTACACAGATACGCAGTATTTT
CASSPGTSYTDTQYF
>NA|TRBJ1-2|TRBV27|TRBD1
TGTGCCAGCAGTCATCCGGGACAGGGGTCCGTTAACTATGGCTACACCTTC
CASSHPGQGSVNYGYTF
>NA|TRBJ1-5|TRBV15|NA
TGTGCCACCAGCAGAGTGTTGGAGGTGGGCAATCAGCCCCAGCATTTT
CATSRVLEVGNQPQHF
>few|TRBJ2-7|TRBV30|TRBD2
TGTGCCTGGAATTTTGCGGGGGGCGGGGAGCAGTACTTC
CAWNFAGGGEQYF
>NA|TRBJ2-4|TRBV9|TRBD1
TGTGCCAGCAGCCCACAGGGGTCCAAAAACATTCAGTACTTC
CASSPQGSKNIQYF
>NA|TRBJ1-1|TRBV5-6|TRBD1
TGTGCCAGCAGCCCGGGGACAGGTATCACTGAAGCTTTCTTT
CASSPGTGITEAFF
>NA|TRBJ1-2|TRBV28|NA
TGTGCCAGCAATTATCCATTGGGACACCTCTATGGCTACACCTTC
CASNYPLGHLYGYTF
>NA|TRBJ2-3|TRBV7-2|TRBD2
TGTGCCAGCAGCCTGGCAGCGGGGGGGTCAGATACGCAGTATTTT
CASSLAAGGSDTQYF